The next 25 T cell receptor beta chains were all read from a single sample in a study of human T cells and chemical hapten exposure. Time point given: pre-sensitization, week 0. Treatment described: therapeutic diphenylcyclopropenone sensitization with weekly scalp DPC. One entry per CDR3 protein results from TCRdb running MiXCR on the RACE reads. The sample yields 52,000 or so distinct CDR3 sequences, 9.9% seen once. This sample comprised whole blood, obtained in connection with sensitization to the hapten diphenylcyclopropenone (DPC). The receptors originated from a man between 40 and 49 years old with alopecia areata. Some clones in this sample may be carry-over from other donors' samples.

This clonotype was observed many times. This chain connects TRBV28 to TRBJ2-3; 9 positions agree with TRBD2. The CDR3 loop spans 16 amino acids. Germline-derived CDR1 and CDR2 are MDHEN and SYDVKM. After removal of 5 bases from V and 0 bases from J, the junction contained 6 bases not matched to a gene. CDR3 region: CASSPLAGDSTDTQYF. Here the CDR3 DNA reads TGTGCCAGCAGTCCTTTAGCGGGAGATAGCACAGATACGCAGTATTTT.

Remarks on this clonotype: A much larger clone lies a single base off, so this may be a read error. This chain joins TRBV20-1 and TRBJ2-1, with D perhaps matching TRBD1 or TRBD2 (6 bases each). CDR3 size: 15 residues. Germline lookup yields CDR1 DFQATT and CDR2 SNEGSKA (reference sequence). DNA of the CDR3: TGCAGTGCTAGAGGGGGGGCTAATTCCTACAATGGGCAGTTCTTC. It translates to CSARGGANSYNGQFF.

The chain has TRBV7-9 and TRBJ1-1; D ambiguous. The CDR3 contains 12 residues. Germline V lookup: CDR1 SEHNR, CDR2 FQNEAQ (reference sequence). Trimming took off 5 bases at V and 2 bases at J, with 6 bases between the two ends. The CDR3 loop is CASSPTNTEAFF. CDR3 DNA sequence: TGTGCCAGCAGCCCTACTAACACTGAAGCTTTCTTT. Drawing the rest from reference TRBV7-9 and TRBJ1-1, the complete variable domain is DTGVSQNPRHKITKRGQNVTFRCDPISEHNRLYWYRQTLGQGPEFLTYFQNEAQLEKSRLLSDRFSAERPKGSFSTLEIQRTEQGDSAMYLCASSPTNTEAFFGQGTRLTVV.

This clonotype was recorded many times. The V and J genes are TRBV5-6 and TRBJ2-7; 8 bases align to TRBD2. This CDR3 is built from 14 residues. In germline, CDR1 is SGHDT, CDR2 YYEEEE. The V segment lost 3 bases and the J segment 6 bases; nucleotides outside the gene matches: 8. The CDR3 region has the DNA TGTGCCAGCAGCTCTTTAGCGGGAATAGCCGAGCAGTACTTC. As protein: CASSSLAGIAEQYF.

In its sample, this clonotype was seen many times. This chain connects TRBV5-5 to TRBJ1-1; unclear D gene. Germline CDR1 reads SGHKS; CDR2 reads YYEKEE (reference sequence). Between the trimmed V and J ends, which lost 4 bases and 4 bases, there was a span of 20 bases. The CDR3 has 16 amino acids. CDR3 region: CASSPSAREWSTEAFF. In DNA form, the CDR3 reads TGTGCCAGCAGCCCCTCAGCCCGGGAGTGGAGCACTGAAGCTTTCTTT.

This clonotype came up many times. The chain joins TRBV3-1 to TRBJ2-7, with TRBD2 matching 7 bases. Germline V gives CDR1 LGHDT, CDR2 YNNKEL (reference sequence). The CDR3 covers 15 residues. J gave up 0 bases and V 2 bases, and 4 bases lay outside the gene matches. The CDR3 protein is CASSQSGTHSYEQYF. The CDR3 bases are TGTGCCAGCAGCCAAAGCGGGACTCACTCCTACGAGCAGTACTTC.

In its sample, this clonotype was seen a few times. This sequence joins TRBV5-5 and TRBJ2-2; TRBD1 might be the D (6 bases). Trimming stripped 9 bases from V and 1 base from J, with 10 bases between. CDR1 and CDR2 (germline): SGHKS, YYEKEE (reference sequence). The CDR3 has 13 residues. CDR3 in amino acids: CATRQENTGELFF. In DNA, the CDR3 is TGTGCCACCCGACAGGAGAACACCGGGGAGCTGTTTTTT.

This clonotype was recorded at least ten times. V usage is TRBV29-1 and J usage is TRBJ2-2; TRBD2 agrees at 12 bases. Germline V gene data show CDR1 as SQVTM and CDR2 as ANQGSEA. V lost 4 bases and J lost 2; bases outside the gene matches: 2. This CDR3 has 15 amino acids. CDR3 coding DNA: TGCAGCGTTGGGACTAGCGGGACTAACACCGGGGAGCTGTTTTTT. It is translated as CSVGTSGTNTGELFF.

This clonotype has ten or more counts. CDR3 in amino acids: CSAGEGRTDTQYF. For the CDR3, the DNA is TGCAGTGCTGGGGAGGGCCGCACAGATACGCAGTATTTT. The chain uses TRBV20-1 and TRBJ2-3; 7 bases are a match to TRBD2. Germline lookup yields CDR1 DFQATT and CDR2 SNEGSKA (reference sequence). V dropped 5 bases and J dropped 1; count of bases not matched to a gene: 3. The CDR3 runs to 13 residues.

In nucleotides, the CDR3 is TGTGCCAGCAGTGCGACAGGGCCCTCTGGAAACACCATATATTTT. Its translation is CASSATGPSGNTIYF. The rearrangement joins TRBV28 to TRBJ1-3; 7 bases match TRBD1. This CDR3 comprises 15 residues. Germline lookup yields CDR1 MDHEN and CDR2 SYDVKM. With 5 bases clipped from V and 0 bases from J, the junction kept 4 bases outside the gene matches. Together with reference TRBV28 and TRBJ1-3, the CDR3 gives the full variable domain: DVKVTQSSRYLVKRTGEKVFLECVQDMDHENMFWYRQDPGLGLRLIYFSYDVKMKEKGDIPEGYSVSREKKERFSLILESASTNQTSMYLCASSATGPSGNTIYFGEGSWLTVV.

The sample holds many counts of this clonotype. The rearrangement links TRBV25-1 to TRBJ2-1; 10 bases agree with TRBD2. Germline CDR1 and CDR2: MGHDK and SYGVNS. This CDR3 is 16 amino acids long. With 2 bases clipped from V and 6 bases from J, the junction kept 7 bases outside the gene matches. The CDR3 region is CASSEPGLATGNEQFF. The CDR3 nucleotides are TGTGCCAGCAGTGAACCGGGACTAGCGACCGGCAATGAGCAGTTCTTC.

This clonotype appeared a few times. The chain is built from TRBV20-1 and TRBJ1-3; a possible D gene is TRBD1 (6 bases). CDR1 is DFQATT and CDR2 is SNEGSKA in the germline V gene (reference sequence). CDR3 length: 11 amino acids. The V end lost 5 bases, the J end lost 4 bases, and 6 bases lay between the germline ends. The CDR3: CSADRGNTIYF. As DNA, the CDR3 is TGCAGTGCTGACAGGGGAAACACCATATATTTT.

The chain joins TRBV7-9 to TRBJ2-3; D ambiguous. Germline V gene data show CDR1 as SEHNR and CDR2 as FQNEAQ (reference sequence). Deletions cut 2 bases from V and 0 bases from J, with 6 bases between. The CDR3 extends over 14 amino acids. The CDR3 nucleotides are TGTGCCAGCAGCTTAACTACTAGCACAGATACGCAGTATTTT. Its translation is CASSLTTSTDTQYF.

The chain links TRBV5-1 to TRBJ2-3, with D perhaps matching TRBD1 (6 bases). From germline, CDR1 is SGHRS and CDR2 YFSETQ. Trimming stripped 4 bases from V and 0 bases from J, with 9 bases between. This CDR3 has 14 residues. The CDR3 sequence: CASSLDSSTDTQYF. The CDR3, as DNA: TGCGCCAGCAGCCTGGACAGTAGCACAGATACGCAGTATTTT.

This clonotype was picked up many times. The genes are TRBV5-4 and TRBJ2-1; TRBD2 agrees at 14 bases. Germline-derived CDR1 and CDR2 are SGHNT and YYREEE (reference sequence). The CDR3 has 15 residues. V shed 0 bases, J shed 8 bases, and the junction held 1 base outside the gene matches. The CDR3 DNA sequence: TGTGCCAGCAGCTTGGGACTAGCGGGAGGGGATGAGCAGTTCTTC. This sequence encodes CASSLGLAGGDEQFF.

The chain combines TRBV4-3 with TRBJ2-1, with no clear D. The CDR3 runs 15 residues. With 0 bases removed from V and 2 bases from J, the gap between germline ends came to 8 bases. Germline-derived CDR1 and CDR2 are LGHNA and YSLEER. This chain's CDR3 is CASSQEIGAYNEQFF. The CDR3 DNA is TGCGCCAGCAGCCAAGAGATAGGCGCCTACAATGAGCAGTTCTTC.

The V gene is TRBV4-1, the J gene TRBJ2-3; 10 bases fit TRBD1. The CDR3 contains 17 residues. CDR1 is MGHRA, CDR2 YSYEKL, per germline. V trimming: 1 base; J trimming: 3 bases; junction bases outside the gene matches: 7. CDR3 sequence (DNA): TGCGCCAGCAGCCAAGGGCCGGGACAGGGGTTGACAGATACGCAGTATTTT. It codes for CASSQGPGQGLTDTQYF.

This clonotype occurred many times. This rearrangement joins TRBV27 to TRBJ2-6; D is undetermined. The CDR3 has 14 amino acids. Looked up from germline, CDR1 is MNHEY and CDR2 is SMNVEV (reference sequence). Trimming pared 6 bases from V and 0 bases from J, leaving 6 bases between. In DNA, the CDR3 is TGTGCCAGCAGCTCGGGCTCTGGGGCCAACGTCCTGACTTTC. Translated: CASSSGSGANVLTF.

V usage is TRBV5-4 and J usage is TRBJ2-1; 11 bases agree with TRBD2. The V gene's germline CDR1 is SGHNT and CDR2 YYREEE (reference sequence). The CDR3 contains 17 residues. V shed 4 bases and J 10 bases; nucleotides not matched to a gene: 16. The CDR3 bases are TGTGCCAGCAGCATCCGACTAGCGGGACCTTCTAGTCGAGAGCAGTTCTTC. It translates to CASSIRLAGPSSREQFF.

The chain links TRBV12-3 or TRBV12-4 to TRBJ2-5; D ambiguous. This CDR3 comprises 11 residues. V lost 7 bases, J lost 5 bases, and 8 bases lay in between. The CDR3 nucleotides read TGTGCCAGCACCTCAACTGAGACCCAGTACTTC. Its protein is CASTSTETQYF.

The rearrangement joins TRBV28 to TRBJ1-1; no definite D call. The V end was cut by 3 bases, the J end by 1 base, with 6 bases between. The germline gives CDR1 MDHEN, CDR2 SYDVKM. The CDR3 extends over 13 amino acids. The CDR3 DNA reads as TGTGCCAGCAGTTTCCCAGGGAACACTGAAGCTTTCTTT. It yields the protein CASSFPGNTEAFF.

The sample holds many counts of this clonotype. The rearrangement links TRBV5-4 to TRBJ2-7; D might be TRBD1 (6 bases). There are 15 residues in the CDR3. Between the trimmed V and J ends, which lost 4 bases and 4 bases, there was a span of 18 bases. Germline assignment: CDR1 SGHNT and CDR2 YYREEE (reference sequence). The CDR3 DNA reads TGTGCCAGCAGCCTGAGCTCTGGCAGGGGTTACGAGCAGTACTTC. It encodes CASSLSSGRGYEQYF.

This clonotype occurred many times. V and J are TRBV6-6 and TRBJ2-3; D is uncertain. The CDR3 contains 15 residues. Germline V gene lookup returns CDR1 MNHNY and CDR2 SVGAGI (reference sequence). V dropped 0 bases and J dropped 0 bases, with 7 bases sitting between them. DNA of the CDR3: TGTGCCAGCAGTTACTCCCGGACCAGCACAGATACGCAGTATTTT. This sequence encodes CASSYSRTSTDTQYF.

This chain joins TRBV6-5 and TRBJ2-7; 9 bases are a match to TRBD2. The CDR3 has 14 amino acids. V dropped 6 bases and J dropped 2; count of bases not matched to a gene: 5. The germline V gene has CDR1 MNHEY and CDR2 SVGAGI. The CDR3 DNA sequence: TGTGCCAGCAGGGTGACTAGCGGAACCTACGAGCAGTACTTC. This codes for CASRVTSGTYEQYF.

This clonotype was seen repeatedly, ten times or more. The genes are TRBV5-1 and TRBJ1-2; weak D call: TRBD1 (6 bases). CDR3 length: 14 amino acids. The ends were cut back, 4 bases at V and 4 bases at J, with 14 bases in the middle. Germline V gene lookup returns CDR1 SGHRS and CDR2 YFSETQ. CDR3 nucleotide sequence: TGCGCCAGCAGCGTCCCAGGGGCGGTCTATGGCTACACCTTC. Translation: CASSVPGAVYGYTF.